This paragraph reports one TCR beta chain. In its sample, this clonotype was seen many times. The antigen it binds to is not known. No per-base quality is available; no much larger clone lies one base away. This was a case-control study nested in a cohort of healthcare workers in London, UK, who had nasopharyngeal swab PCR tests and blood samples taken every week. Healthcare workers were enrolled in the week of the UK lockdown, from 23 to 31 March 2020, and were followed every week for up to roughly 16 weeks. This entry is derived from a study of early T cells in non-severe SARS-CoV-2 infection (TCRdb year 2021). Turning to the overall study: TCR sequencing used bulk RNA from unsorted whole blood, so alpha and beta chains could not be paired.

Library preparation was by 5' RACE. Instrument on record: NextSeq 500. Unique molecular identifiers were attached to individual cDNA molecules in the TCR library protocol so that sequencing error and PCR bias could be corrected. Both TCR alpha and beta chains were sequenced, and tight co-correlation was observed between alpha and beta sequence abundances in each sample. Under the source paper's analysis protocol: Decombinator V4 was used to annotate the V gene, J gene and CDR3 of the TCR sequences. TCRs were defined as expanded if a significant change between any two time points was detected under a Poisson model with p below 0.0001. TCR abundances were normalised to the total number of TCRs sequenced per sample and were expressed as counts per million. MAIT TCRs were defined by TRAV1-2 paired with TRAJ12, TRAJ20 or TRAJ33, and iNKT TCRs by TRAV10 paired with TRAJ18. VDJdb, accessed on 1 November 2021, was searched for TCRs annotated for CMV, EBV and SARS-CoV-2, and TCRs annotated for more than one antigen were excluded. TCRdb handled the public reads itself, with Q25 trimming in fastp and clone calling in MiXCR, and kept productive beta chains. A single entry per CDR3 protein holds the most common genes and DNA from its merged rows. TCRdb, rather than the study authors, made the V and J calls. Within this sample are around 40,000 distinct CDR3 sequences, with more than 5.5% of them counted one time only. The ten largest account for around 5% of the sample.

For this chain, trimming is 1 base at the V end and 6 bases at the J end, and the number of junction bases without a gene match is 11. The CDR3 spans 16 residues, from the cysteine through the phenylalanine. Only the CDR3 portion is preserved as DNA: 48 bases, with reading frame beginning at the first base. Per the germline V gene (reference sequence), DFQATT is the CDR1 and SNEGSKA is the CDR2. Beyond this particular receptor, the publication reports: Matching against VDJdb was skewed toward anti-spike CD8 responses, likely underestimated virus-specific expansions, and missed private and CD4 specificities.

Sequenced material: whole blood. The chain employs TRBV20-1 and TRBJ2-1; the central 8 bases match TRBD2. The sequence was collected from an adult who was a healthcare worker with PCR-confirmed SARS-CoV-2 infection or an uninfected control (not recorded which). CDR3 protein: CSARGPGSGSLNEQFF. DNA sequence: TGCAGTGCTAGAGGCCCGGGCAGCGGGAGTCTCAATGAGCAGTTCTTC.